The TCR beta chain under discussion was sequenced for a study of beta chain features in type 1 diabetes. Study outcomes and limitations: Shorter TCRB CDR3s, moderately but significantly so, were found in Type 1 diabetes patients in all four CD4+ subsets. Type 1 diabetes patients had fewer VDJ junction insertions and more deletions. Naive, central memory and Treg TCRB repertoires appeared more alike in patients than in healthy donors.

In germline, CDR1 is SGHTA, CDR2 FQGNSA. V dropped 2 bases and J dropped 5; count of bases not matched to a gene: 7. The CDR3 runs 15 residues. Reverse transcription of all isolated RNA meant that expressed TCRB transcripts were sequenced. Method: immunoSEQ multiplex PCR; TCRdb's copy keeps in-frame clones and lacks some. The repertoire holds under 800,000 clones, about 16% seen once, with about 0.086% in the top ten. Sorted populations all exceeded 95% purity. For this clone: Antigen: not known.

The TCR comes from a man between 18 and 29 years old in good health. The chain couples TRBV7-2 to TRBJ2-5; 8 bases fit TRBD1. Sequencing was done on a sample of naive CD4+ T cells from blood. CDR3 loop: CASSLFQGAMETQYF. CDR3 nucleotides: TGTGCCAGCAGCTTATTCCAGGGGGCTATGGAGACCCAGTACTTC.